A selection of T cell receptor beta chains follows, all from one sample in a study of response to subunit inactivated influenza vaccine. TCRdb independently ran MiXCR on the RT-PCR reads; one entry per CDR3 protein. The repertoire holds 300,000 to 350,000 distinct CDR3 sequences, with around a fifth as singletons. The starting material was PBMCs from blood, obtained around 22 months after vaccination. These receptors came from a man aged 50 to 75 who received an inactivated influenza vaccine. Each CDR3 is given with its conserved first and last residue. D genes are given only for firm matches. Clone size is not always given. Where it is, it says once, few, many or a class for expanded clones.

V gene	D gene	clone size	CDR3 length	J gene	CDR3 protein	CDR3 DNA
TRBV9	NA	many	16	TRBJ1-4	CASSARAGTENEKLFF	TGTGCCAGCAGCGCACGAGCCGGGACGGAGAATGAAAAACTGTTTTTT
TRBV20-1	TRBD2	many	14	TRBJ2-7	CSAHRLAGGYEQYF	TGCAGTGCTCATCGACTAGCGGGAGGGTACGAGCAGTACTTC
TRBV7-9	NA	few	14	TRBJ1-2	CASSLGPTFVGYTF	TGTGCCAGCAGCTTAGGGCCGACATTCGTCGGCTACACCTTC
TRBV2	NA	NA	15	TRBJ1-2	CASSGQPFPSYGYTF	TGTGCCAGCAGCGGACAGCCTTTCCCCTCCTATGGCTACACCTTC
TRBV10-3	TRBD1	NA	15	TRBJ1-1	CAIRRPGQGITEAFF	TGTGCCATCAGGCGTCCGGGACAGGGGATTACTGAAGCTTTCTTT
TRBV27	NA	many	12	TRBJ1-5	CASSFPSGPQHF	TGTGCCAGCAGTTTTCCGTCCGGGCCCCAGCATTTT
TRBV20-1	TRBD2	NA	14	TRBJ2-7	CSARLAGASYEQYF	TGCAGTGCTAGACTAGCGGGAGCCTCCTACGAGCAGTACTTC
TRBV5-1	NA	many	13	TRBJ2-3	CASSLPSTDTQYF	TGTGCCAGCAGCCTACCTAGCACAGATACGCAGTATTTT
TRBV6-2/TRBV6-3	NA	few	18	TRBJ2-1	CASSYSTGSGSSYNEQFF	TGTGCCAGCAGTTACTCGACGGGTAGCGGAAGCTCCTACAATGAGCAGTTCTTC
TRBV28	NA	NA	14	TRBJ2-5	CASSLNRPQETQYF	TGTGCCAGCAGTTTAAACCGGCCTCAAGAGACCCAGTACTTC
TRBV5-1	TRBD2	few	11	TRBJ2-1	CASSWEGEQFF	TGCGCCAGCAGCTGGGAGGGTGAGCAGTTCTTC
TRBV2	TRBD2	few	13	TRBJ2-1	CASSARTRNEQFF	TGTGCCAGCAGCGCGAGGACTAGGAATGAGCAGTTCTTC
TRBV5-5	NA	NA	14	TRBJ2-7	CASSLLELAYEQYF	TGTGCCAGCAGCTTGCTTGAACTGGCCTACGAGCAGTACTTC
TRBV6-2/TRBV6-3	NA	NA	15	TRBJ1-5	CASRKSGGDNQPQHF	TGTGCCAGCAGGAAAAGCGGGGGCGATAATCAGCCCCAGCATTTT
TRBV20-1	TRBD2	NA	13	TRBJ2-3	CSALHPSGDTQYF	TGCAGTGCCCTCCACCCTAGCGGAGATACGCAGTATTTT
TRBV11-2	TRBD1	NA	16	TRBJ1-2	CTSSPAPGQGAGGYTF	TGTACCAGCAGCCCTGCCCCGGGACAGGGGGCGGGAGGCTACACCTTC
TRBV20-1	TRBD1	few	14	TRBJ1-2	CSAATGQGAGGYTF	TGCAGTGCCGCCACGGGACAGGGGGCTGGGGGCTACACCTTC
TRBV4-1	NA	NA	15	TRBJ2-1	CASSLLPSARDEQFF	TGCGCCAGCAGCCTTCTCCCCTCAGCTAGGGATGAGCAGTTCTTC
TRBV11-2	NA	NA	15	TRBJ2-1	CASSAGSWGANEQFF	TGTGCCAGCAGCGCCGGTTCCTGGGGCGCGAATGAGCAGTTCTTC
TRBV27	NA	NA	15	TRBJ2-2	CASSLKFLNTGELFF	TGTGCCAGCAGTTTAAAATTCCTGAACACCGGGGAGCTGTTTTTT
TRBV5-1	NA	NA	15	TRBJ2-3	CASSLAGKAADTQYF	TGCGCCAGCAGCTTGGCCGGAAAAGCGGCAGATACGCAGTATTTT
TRBV5-1	NA	NA	14	TRBJ2-5	CASSLQQGWETQYF	TGCGCCAGCAGCTTGCAGCAGGGTTGGGAGACCCAGTACTTC
TRBV4-2	TRBD1	NA	14	TRBJ1-1	CASSQADRDTEAFF	TGTGCCAGCAGCCAAGCAGACAGGGACACTGAAGCTTTCTTT
TRBV11-2	TRBD1	many	18	TRBJ2-6	CASSSGTGVSSGANVLTF	TGTGCCAGCAGCTCCGGGACAGGAGTAAGCTCTGGGGCCAACGTCCTGACTTTC
TRBV6-5	TRBD1	many	14	TRBJ1-1	CASSYTTGGTEAFF	TGTGCCAGCAGTTACACAACAGGGGGAACTGAAGCTTTCTTT
TRBV6-1	NA	NA	13	TRBJ2-5	CASSTPGEETQYF	TGTGCCAGCAGTACCCCGGGGGAAGAGACCCAGTACTTC
TRBV9	TRBD2	NA	16	TRBJ2-1	CASSEGTSENYNEQFF	TGTGCCAGCAGCGAGGGGACTAGCGAAAATTACAATGAGCAGTTCTTC
TRBV10-3	NA	few	16	TRBJ2-2	CAISEPGLDVTGELFF	TGTGCCATCAGTGAGCCCGGACTGGACGTCACCGGGGAGCTGTTTTTT
TRBV29-1	TRBD1	few	12	TRBJ1-2	CSIYRGGYGYTF	TGCAGCATTTACAGGGGAGGCTATGGCTACACCTTC
TRBV12-3/TRBV12-4	NA	NA	13	TRBJ1-2	CASSPQGWGGYTF	TGTGCCAGCAGTCCTCAGGGGTGGGGAGGCTACACCTTC
TRBV6-2/TRBV6-3	TRBD1	NA	14	TRBJ2-1	CASSYIGQGFTQFF	TGTGCCAGCAGTTACATAGGACAGGGGTTTACGCAGTTCTTC
TRBV28	NA	NA	15	TRBJ1-2	CASSLLAFSTDGYTF	TGTGCCAGCAGTTTACTCGCATTTAGTACAGATGGCTACACCTTC
TRBV7-9	NA	NA	14	TRBJ2-3	CASSRPAPTDTQYF	TGTGCCAGCAGCAGGCCAGCACCCACAGATACGCAGTATTTT
TRBV19	NA	few	14	TRBJ1-4	CASSRQLPGEKLFF	TGTGCCAGTAGTCGACAGCTCCCGGGAGAAAAACTGTTTTTT
TRBV20-1	NA	many	13	TRBJ1-5	CSASGHLDQPQHF	TGCAGTGCTAGCGGACATTTGGACCAGCCCCAGCATTTT
TRBV7-2	NA	NA	15	TRBJ2-1	CASSSGGGSYNEQFF	TGTGCCAGCAGCTCCGGCGGAGGCTCCTACAATGAGCAGTTCTTC
TRBV10-3	NA	few	15	TRBJ2-7	CAISEVGRYRYEQYF	TGTGCCATCAGTGAAGTTGGCCGGTACCGCTACGAGCAGTACTTC
TRBV7-9	NA	few	15	TRBJ1-1	CASSLAGGALTEAFF	TGTGCCAGCAGCTTAGCCGGGGGGGCGCTCACTGAAGCTTTCTTT
TRBV20-1	NA	NA	15	TRBJ2-1	CSARPAEPPYNEQFF	TGCAGTGCTCGTCCGGCGGAACCTCCCTACAATGAGCAGTTCTTC
TRBV2	NA	NA	15	TRBJ1-5	CASSGGRAPNQPQHF	TGTGCCAGCAGTGGGGGCAGGGCCCCCAATCAGCCCCAGCATTTT
TRBV7-2	NA	NA	15	TRBJ2-7	CASSLFPRPGHEQYF	TGTGCCAGCAGCTTATTCCCCAGGCCCGGCCACGAGCAGTACTTC
TRBV18	NA	NA	16	TRBJ2-7	CASSPSSRGVYYEQYF	TGTGCCAGCTCACCAAGTAGCAGGGGGGTCTACTACGAGCAGTACTTC
TRBV10-3	NA	NA	13	TRBJ2-3	CAISASVKDTQYF	TGTGCCATCAGTGCAAGCGTGAAAGATACGCAGTATTTT
TRBV7-2	NA	NA	13	TRBJ2-2	CASSTPNTGELFF	TGTGCCAGCAGCACGCCGAACACCGGGGAGCTGTTTTTT
TRBV6-2/TRBV6-3	TRBD1	NA	15	TRBJ1-1	CASRPTGARATEAFF	TGTGCCAGCAGACCTACAGGGGCAAGGGCCACTGAAGCTTTCTTT
TRBV2	NA	many	11	TRBJ1-3	CASSLGNTIYF	TGTGCCAGCAGTCTTGGAAACACCATATATTTT
TRBV6-2/TRBV6-3	TRBD1	NA	13	TRBJ1-1	CASSYAGQGKAFF	TGTGCCAGCAGTTACGCGGGACAGGGTAAAGCTTTCTTT
TRBV12-3/TRBV12-4	NA	many	14	TRBJ1-6	CASSLSGGNSPLHF	TGTGCCAGCAGTTTGTCTGGAGGTAATTCACCCCTCCACTTT
TRBV2	NA	many	13	TRBJ1-5	CASSSEGNQPQHF	TGTGCCAGCAGTTCAGAGGGCAATCAGCCCCAGCATTTT
TRBV6-1	NA	few	13	TRBJ2-1	CASSQVLGNEQFF	TGTGCCAGCTCCCAAGTCTTGGGTAATGAGCAGTTCTTC
TRBV6-2/TRBV6-3	TRBD2	NA	14	TRBJ2-1	CASRTSGGYNEQFF	TGTGCCAGCAGGACTAGCGGGGGCTACAATGAGCAGTTCTTC
TRBV20-1	TRBD1	few	15	TRBJ1-1	CSARDRGLVVTEAFF	TGCAGTGCCCGGGACAGGGGGTTAGTGGTGACTGAAGCTTTCTTT